This T cell receptor (beta chain) was sequenced in a study of CD8 T cells in Susac syndrome. Trimming took 4 bases from V and 6 from J; bases not matched to a gene: 6. The CDR3 extends over 14 amino acids. Per germline, CDR1 MDHEN and CDR2 SYDVKM. RNA in amounts of roughly 0.5 to 1 ug was reverse transcribed with random hexamers. TCRdb re-called the immunoSEQ multiplex PCR reads through MiXCR, storing one row per CDR3 protein. The profile shows 240,000 or so distinct CDR3 sequences, 96% of them singletons. The sequence derives from a human donor with Susac syndrome. The chain is built from TRBV28 and TRBJ2-4; TRBD2 aligns across 7 bases. Source material: CD4+ T cells from PBMCs. This CDR3 is CASSYGGLGNIQYF. CDR3 sequence (DNA): TGTGCCAGCAGTTACGGGGGGTTAGGAAACATTCAGTACTTC.